Listed here is a single TCR beta chain. The target antigen is unknown. The sample belongs to a study of type 1 regulatory T cells. The CDR3 is 15 residues long. Germline V gene lookup returns CDR1 SGHAT and CDR2 FQDESV (reference sequence). The V and J ends lost 2 bases and 3 bases respectively, with 10 bases between them. TCRdb called the reads again in MiXCR, with one record for every CDR3 protein. The profile covers about 62,000 distinct CDR3 sequences, with 62% appearing a single time and 1.5% to 2% taken by the ten largest. This clonotype was sampled from a human donor in good health. This chain joins TRBV11-1 and TRBJ2-2, with D tentatively TRBD1 (5 bases). The sample was cultured non-Tr1 T cells, either the whole culture or a sorted T cell fraction (not recorded which). CDR3 DNA sequence: TGTGCCAGCAGCTTAATAAGGGGCGACACCGGGGAGCTGTTTTTT. Amino acids: CASSLIRGDTGELFF.